The subject of this entry is one TCR beta chain. No antigen is known for it. V trimming: 6 bases; J trimming: 3 bases; junction bases outside the gene matches: 2. This CDR3 region has 15 residues. Germline CDR1 reads LNHDA; CDR2 reads SQIVND (reference sequence). This entry is derived from a study of Ad26.COV2.S vaccination and SARS-CoV-2 variants. The method was immunoSEQ multiplex PCR; TCRdb's version includes in-frame clones alone and lacks a portion of them. This table holds approximately 340,000 clones, about 91% found once. Study results and caveats: TCR breadth and depth estimates may have understated total T cell responses. Vaccinated individuals (as opposed to placebo recipients) had higher spike-specific TCR breadth. Breadth measured for non-spike TCRs was similar across vaccine and placebo recipients. Post-vaccination spike-specific CD8+ and CD4+ T cell responses reportedly had substantial breadth.

Sample: peripheral blood, taken after recovery from COVID-19. This TCR derives from a human donor who had recovered from COVID-19. The V and J genes are TRBV19 and TRBJ2-2; TRBD1 matches at 12 bases. CDR3 protein: CASSRDRGHTGELFF. The DNA for the CDR3 is TGTGCCAGTAGCCGGGACAGGGGGCACACCGGGGAGCTGTTTTTT.